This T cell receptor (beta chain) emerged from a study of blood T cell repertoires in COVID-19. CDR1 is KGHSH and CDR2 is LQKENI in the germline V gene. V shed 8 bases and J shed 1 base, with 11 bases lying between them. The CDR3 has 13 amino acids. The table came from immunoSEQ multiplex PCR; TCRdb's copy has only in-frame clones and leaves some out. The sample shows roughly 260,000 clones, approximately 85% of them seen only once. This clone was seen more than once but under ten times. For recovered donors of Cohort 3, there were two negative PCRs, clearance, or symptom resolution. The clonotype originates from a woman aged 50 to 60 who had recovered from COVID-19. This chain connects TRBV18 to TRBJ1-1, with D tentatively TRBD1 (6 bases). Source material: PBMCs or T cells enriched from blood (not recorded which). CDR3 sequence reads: CASLRGANTEAFF. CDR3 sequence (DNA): TGTGCCAGCCTCCGGGGGGCGAACACTGAAGCTTTCTTT.